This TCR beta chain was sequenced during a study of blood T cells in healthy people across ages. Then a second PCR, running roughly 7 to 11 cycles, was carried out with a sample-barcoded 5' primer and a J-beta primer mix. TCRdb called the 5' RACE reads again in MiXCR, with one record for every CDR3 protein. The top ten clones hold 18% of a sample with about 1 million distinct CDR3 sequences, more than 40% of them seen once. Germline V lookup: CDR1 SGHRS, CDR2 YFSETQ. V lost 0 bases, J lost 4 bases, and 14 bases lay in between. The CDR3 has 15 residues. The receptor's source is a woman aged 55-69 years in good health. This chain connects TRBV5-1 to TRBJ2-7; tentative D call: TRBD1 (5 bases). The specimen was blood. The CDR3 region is CASSLAQGAVYEQYF. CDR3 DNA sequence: TGCGCCAGCAGCTTGGCCCAAGGGGCGGTGTACGAGCAGTACTTC.